This is a list of T cell receptor beta chains from one sample in a study of Ad26.COV2.S vaccination and SARS-CoV-2 variants. The repertoire was sequenced with immunoSEQ multiplex PCR; TCRdb's copy has only in-frame clones and lacks some. The sample holds more than 85,000 clones, around 81% seen once. Sequenced material: peripheral blood, taken after recovery from COVID-19. The source of these receptors is a human donor who had recovered from COVID-19. Each CDR3 is given with its conserved first and last residue. Each record gives: J gene, V gene, clone size, D gene, CDR3 length, CDR3 protein, CDR3 DNA. D genes are given only for firm matches. Clone size is shown for a subset of rows, as once, few, many or a class of expanded clone.

TRBJ1-2 TRBV19 NA TRBD1 15 CASSSRQGGNYGYTF TGTGCCAGTAGTTCCCGACAGGGGGGTAACTATGGCTACACCTTC
TRBJ1-2 TRBV4-3 NA NA 15 CASSQTRQGVLGYTF TGCGCCAGCAGCCAGACTCGGCAGGGCGTCTTAGGCTACACCTTC
TRBJ2-1 TRBV7-3 NA TRBD2 16 CASSPRRGADYNEQFF TGTGCCAGCAGCCCCCGGCGGGGGGCAGATTACAATGAGCAGTTCTTC
TRBJ1-5 TRBV19 NA NA 16 CASSIRFTASNQPQHF TGTGCCAGTAGTATTCGTTTTACCGCCAGCAATCAGCCCCAGCATTTT
TRBJ2-2 TRBV3-1/TRBV3-2 few NA 14 CASSQGIGTGELFF TGTGCCAGCAGCCAAGGGATCGGAACCGGGGAGCTGTTTTTT
TRBJ2-1 TRBV7-9 NA TRBD2 14 CASSSTSGGHEQFF TGTGCCAGCAGCTCGACTAGCGGGGGTCATGAGCAGTTCTTC
TRBJ2-5 TRBV6-2/TRBV6-3 NA NA 13 CASSTSRVETQYF TGTGCCAGCAGTACCTCGAGGGTGGAGACCCAGTACTTC
TRBJ2-1 TRBV2 few TRBD2 17 CASRDLEISGVSYEQFF TGTGCCAGCAGAGATTTAGAGATTAGCGGGGTTAGCTATGAGCAGTTCTTC
TRBJ1-1 TRBV29-1 NA TRBD1 14 CSVTRTGENTEAFF TGCAGCGTCACACGGACAGGGGAGAACACTGAAGCTTTCTTT
TRBJ2-5 TRBV4-1 NA NA 15 CASSQDVRSQETQYF TGCGCCAGCAGCCAAGACGTGCGGTCCCAAGAGACCCAGTACTTC
TRBJ1-1 TRBV7-2 NA TRBD1 15 CASSPAGGMNTEAFF TGTGCCAGCAGCCCCGCAGGGGGCATGAACACTGAAGCTTTCTTT
TRBJ1-3 TRBV3-1/TRBV3-2 few NA 14 CASSQQGSGNTIYF TGTGCCAGCAGCCAACAGGGGTCTGGAAACACCATATATTTT
TRBJ2-1 TRBV4-1 NA TRBD2 15 CASSRTSETYNEQFF TGCGCCAGCAGTCGGACTAGCGAGACCTACAATGAGCAGTTCTTC
TRBJ2-4 TRBV5-4 few TRBD2 14 CASKSSGGSDIQYF TGTGCCAGCAAATCTAGCGGGGGTAGTGACATTCAGTACTTC
TRBJ1-1 TRBV3-1/TRBV3-2 NA NA 12 CASSLQRTEAFF TGTGCCAGCAGCCTACAGCGAACTGAAGCTTTCTTT
TRBJ1-2 TRBV19 NA NA 15 CASSMYPPGPYGYTF TGTGCCAGTAGTATGTATCCGCCAGGCCCCTATGGCTACACCTTC
TRBJ2-7 TRBV10-2 NA NA 15 CASNMTILSSYEQYF TGCGCCAGCAATATGACCATATTGAGCTCCTACGAGCAGTACTTC
TRBJ2-1 TRBV6-5 NA TRBD1 15 CASSYRDRAYNEQFF TGTGCCAGCAGTTACCGGGACAGGGCCTACAATGAGCAGTTCTTC
TRBJ1-6 TRBV5-4 NA TRBD1 15 CASSLQGALESPLHF TGTGCCAGCAGCTTACAGGGGGCCCTTGAATCACCCCTCCACTTT
TRBJ2-3 TRBV3-1/TRBV3-2 NA NA 13 CASSQALTDTQYF TGTGCCAGCAGCCAAGCTCTCACAGATACGCAGTATTTT
TRBJ1-3 TRBV7-2 NA NA 17 CASSQGPTGISGNTIYF TGTGCCAGCAGCCAAGGCCCAACAGGGATATCGGGAAACACCATATATTTT
TRBJ2-7 TRBV7-2 NA TRBD2 16 CASSPPSGGAIYEQYF TGTGCCAGCAGCCCGCCTAGCGGGGGGGCTATCTACGAGCAGTACTTC
TRBJ2-7 TRBV28 NA NA 12 CASSPGYREQYF TGTGCCAGCAGTCCCGGTTACCGGGAGCAGTACTTC
TRBJ1-1 TRBV9 once TRBD1 19 CASSAPAGGGQGVSTEAFF TGTGCCAGCAGCGCGCCTGCGGGTGGGGGACAGGGGGTTAGTACTGAAGCTTTCTTT
TRBJ1-1 TRBV5-1 NA TRBD1 16 CASSLVAGGSNTEAFF TGCGCCAGCAGCTTGGTGGCAGGGGGCTCGAACACTGAAGCTTTCTTT
TRBJ1-1 TRBV29-1 few NA 11 CSVRLNTEAFF TGCAGCGTTCGACTGAACACTGAAGCTTTCTTT
TRBJ2-1 TRBV7-9 NA NA 18 CASRRDFRGRHSYNEQFF TGTGCCAGCAGACGGGACTTTAGGGGAAGACACTCCTACAATGAGCAGTTCTTC
TRBJ1-1 TRBV2 NA NA 12 CATSREGTEAFF TGTGCCACCTCCAGGGAGGGCACTGAAGCTTTCTTT
TRBJ1-2 TRBV28 NA NA 15 CASSLYSRGLRGYTF TGTGCCAGCAGTTTATATTCCCGGGGATTACGTGGCTACACCTTC
TRBJ1-1 TRBV6-2/TRBV6-3 NA NA 12 CASSPLGTEAFF TGTGCCAGCAGCCCGTTGGGCACTGAAGCTTTCTTT
TRBJ2-3 TRBV5-5 NA TRBD2 15 CASSLSGLVGDTQYF TGTGCCAGCAGCCTGTCTGGACTAGTTGGAGATACGCAGTATTTT
TRBJ2-1 TRBV2 NA NA 12 CASREGTPEQFF TGTGCCAGCAGGGAGGGGACACCTGAGCAGTTCTTC